The T cell receptor (beta chain) under discussion was sequenced for a study of lymphopenia after photon versus proton radiotherapy. General study results and limits: Proton therapy kept repertoires fairly stable, unlike photons, which gained effector/memory cells. Post-nadir diversity loss with photons came from oligoclonal expansion, particularly CD8+ Temra cells. Only patients who died were analyzed for survival; proton advantage is unproven. Post-nadir TCR diversity decline inversely tracked overall survival among those who died.

The data were produced by immunoSEQ multiplex PCR, yet TCRdb's version contains in-frame clones alone and is incomplete. The table includes about 26,000 clones, over 80% detected once. As to this clone: Antigen: not known.

The CDR3 runs to 15 residues. Germline-derived CDR1 and CDR2 are SEHNR and FQNEAQ (reference sequence). The ends were cut back, 3 bases at V and 1 base at J, with 10 bases in the middle. The material was peripheral blood, obtained from a patient treated with photon-based radiotherapy. This clonotype originated in a woman aged 50 to 65 with pancreatic cancer. The rearrangement joins TRBV7-9 to TRBJ1-5; possible D gene TRBD1, 5 bases. The CDR3 DNA is TGTGCCAGCAGCTTGGTAGGGGCCAGCAATCAGCCCCAGCATTTT. Amino acids: CASSLVGASNQPQHF.